The 8 T cell receptor beta chains in this list originate from one sample, sequenced in a study of blood T cells in healthy people across ages. A second PCR, run for roughly 6 to 11 cycles, used a sample-barcoded 5' primer plus a J-beta primer mix. Each CDR3 protein is one row after TCRdb ran MiXCR on the 5' RACE reads. The repertoire holds hundreds of thousands of distinct CDR3 sequences, 21% seen once, with approximately 3.7% in the top ten. Sequencing was done on a sample of blood. These receptor sequences come from a man aged 70 or older in good health.

This clonotype was recorded a few times. The chain carries TRBV20-1 and TRBJ1-3, with D unresolved. CDR1 and CDR2 from the germline V gene are DFQATT and SNEGSKA (reference sequence). The CDR3 spans 13 residues. The V and J ends lost 5 bases and 1 base respectively, with 9 bases between them. In DNA form, the CDR3 reads TGCAGTGCTCCCGGTAATTCTGGAAACACCATATATTTT. Translating it yields CSAPGNSGNTIYF.

The table lists this clonotype with a few counts. V gene TRBV10-3 combines with J gene TRBJ2-7; D may be TRBD1 or TRBD2 (5 bases each). The J call may be incorrect, as the DNA end agrees better with TRBJ2-1. CDR1 is ENHRY and CDR2 is SYGVKD in the germline V gene. CDR3 length equals 15 residues. CDR3 coding DNA: TGTGCCATCAGTGAGTCGGGACCCACCTACAATGAGCAGTTCTTC. It translates to CAISESGPTYNEQFF.

V is TRBV18 and J is TRBJ1-2; no clear D. Germline CDR1 KGHSH, CDR2 LQKENI. The CDR3 is 13 residues long. Trimming cost V 1 base and J 8 bases, with 11 bases left between them. The CDR3 sequence is CASSPQRDRGYTF. The CDR3, as DNA: TGTGCCAGCTCACCACAAAGGGATCGAGGCTACACCTTC.

This chain uses TRBV29-1 with TRBJ2-5; D could derive from TRBD1 or TRBD2 (5 bases each). CDR3 size: 13 residues. CDR1 is SQVTM, CDR2 ANQGSEA, per germline. With 0 bases removed from V and 4 bases from J, the gap between germline ends came to 9 bases. Here the CDR3 DNA reads TGCAGCGTTGAAGATCCGGGGCGAGAGACCCAGTACTTC. Encoded protein: CSVEDPGRETQYF. The whole variable domain, remainder taken from reference TRBV29-1 and TRBJ2-5, is SAVISQKPSRDICQRGTSLTIQCQVDSQVTMMFWYRQQPGQSLTLIATANQGSEATYESGFVIDKFPISRPNLTFSTLTVSNMSPEDSSIYLCSVEDPGRETQYFGPGTRLLVL.

The chain joins TRBV5-1 to TRBJ1-4, with 7 bases lining up with TRBD1. Trimming took 3 bases from V and 7 from J; bases not matched to a gene: 9. The CDR3 is 15 residues long. Germline loops: CDR1 SGHRS, CDR2 YFSETQ. The CDR3 coding sequence is TGCGCCAGCAGCTCAGCCCAGGGGGTAGGTGAAAAACTGTTTTTT. Its protein is CASSSAQGVGEKLFF. Together with reference TRBV5-1 and TRBJ1-4, the CDR3 gives the full variable domain: KAGVTQTPRYLIKTRGQQVTLSCSPISGHRSVSWYQQTPGQGLQFLFEYFSETQRNKGNFPGRFSGRQFSNSRSEMNVSTLELGDSALYLCASSSAQGVGEKLFFGSGTQLSVL.

The sample holds a few counts of this clonotype. At one boundary the junction diverges from the germline segment, which might be a read error. The chain links TRBV3-1 to TRBJ2-5; 11 nucleotides match TRBD2. TRBJ2-1 explains the end of the DNA better; the J call may be wrong. The CDR3 is 16 residues long. Germline values: CDR1 LGHDT, CDR2 YNNKEL (reference sequence). The CDR3 bases are TGCGCCAGCAGCCAAGAGGTGACTAGCGGGGTTAATGAGCAGTTCTTC. It is translated as CASSQEVTSGVNEQFF.

This chain connects TRBV5-1 to TRBJ1-2; 7 nucleotides align to TRBD1. Unmatched junction bases numbered 9, after V lost 3 bases and J lost 4 bases. The germline V gene encodes CDR1 SGHRS and CDR2 YFSETQ. The CDR3 sequence is 15 residues long. In DNA, the CDR3 is TGCGCCAGCAGCTGGGGGACAGCGGGTCGCTATGGCTACACCTTC. It specifies CASSWGTAGRYGYTF.

The sample holds a few counts of this clonotype. Compared with germline, one end of the junction differs, possibly owing to a read error. CDR3 in amino acids: CSARGLAGDSCNEQFF. Here the CDR3 DNA reads TGCAGCGCTAGGGGTTTAGCGGGGGACTCCTGCAATGAGCAGTTCTTC. The genes are TRBV20-1 and TRBJ2-1; TRBD2 matches at 9 bases. The CDR3 is made up of 16 amino acids. From germline, CDR1 is DFQATT and CDR2 SNEGSKA (reference sequence).